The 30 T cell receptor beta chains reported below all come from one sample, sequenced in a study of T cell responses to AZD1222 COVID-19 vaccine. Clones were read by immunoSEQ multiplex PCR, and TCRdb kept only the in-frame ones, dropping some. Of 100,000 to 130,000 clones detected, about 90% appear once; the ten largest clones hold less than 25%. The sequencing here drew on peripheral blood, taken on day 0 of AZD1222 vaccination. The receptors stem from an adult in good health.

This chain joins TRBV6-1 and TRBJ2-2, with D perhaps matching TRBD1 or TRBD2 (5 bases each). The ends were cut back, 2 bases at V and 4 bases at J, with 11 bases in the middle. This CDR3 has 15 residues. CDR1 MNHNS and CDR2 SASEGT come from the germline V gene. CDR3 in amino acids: CASSERDRGTGELFF. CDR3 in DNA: TGTGCCAGCAGTGAACGGGACCGAGGCACCGGGGAGCTGTTTTTT.

DNA of the CDR3: TGTGCCAGCAGCTTTCAAGGGCGTTTGAGTAGGGAGACCCAGTACTTC. Translation gives CASSFQGRLSRETQYF. The rearrangement joins TRBV5-4 to TRBJ2-5, with D unclear. This CDR3 region has 16 residues. With 2 bases removed from V and 5 bases from J, the gap between germline ends came to 19 bases. Looked up from germline, CDR1 is SGHNT and CDR2 is YYREEE (reference sequence).

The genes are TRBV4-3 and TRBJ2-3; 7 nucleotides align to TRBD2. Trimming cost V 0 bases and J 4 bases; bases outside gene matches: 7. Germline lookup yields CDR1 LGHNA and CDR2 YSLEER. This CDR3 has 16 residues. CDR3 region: CASSQDRRGGADTQYF. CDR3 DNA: TGCGCCAGCAGCCAAGATCGGAGGGGAGGGGCAGATACGCAGTATTTT.

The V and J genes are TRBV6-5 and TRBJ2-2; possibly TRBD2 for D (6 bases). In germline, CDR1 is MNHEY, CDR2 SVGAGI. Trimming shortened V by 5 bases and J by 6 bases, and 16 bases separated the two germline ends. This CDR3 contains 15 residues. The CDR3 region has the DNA TGTGCCAGCAGTCAGACTAGGGGTGGACCCGGGGAGCTGTTTTTT. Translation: CASSQTRGGPGELFF.

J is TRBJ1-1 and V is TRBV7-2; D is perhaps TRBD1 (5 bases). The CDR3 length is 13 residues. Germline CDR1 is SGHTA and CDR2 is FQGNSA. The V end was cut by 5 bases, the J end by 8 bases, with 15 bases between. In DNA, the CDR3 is TGTGCCAGCAGCCGCCGGGACGGGCAAGAAGCTTTCTTT. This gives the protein CASSRRDGQEAFF.

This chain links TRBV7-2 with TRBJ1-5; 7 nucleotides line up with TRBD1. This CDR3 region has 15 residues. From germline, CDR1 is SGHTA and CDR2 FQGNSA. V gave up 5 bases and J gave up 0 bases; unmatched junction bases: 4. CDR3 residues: CASSPTGVSNQPQHF. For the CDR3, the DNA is TGTGCCAGCAGCCCCACAGGGGTTAGCAATCAGCCCCAGCATTTT.

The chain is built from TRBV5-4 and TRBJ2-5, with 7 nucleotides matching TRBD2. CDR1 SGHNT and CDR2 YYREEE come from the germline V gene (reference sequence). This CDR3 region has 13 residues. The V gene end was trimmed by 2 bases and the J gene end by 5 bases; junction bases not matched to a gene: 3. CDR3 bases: TGTGCCAGCAGCTTACCAGCGGGGGAGACCCAGTACTTC. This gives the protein CASSLPAGETQYF.

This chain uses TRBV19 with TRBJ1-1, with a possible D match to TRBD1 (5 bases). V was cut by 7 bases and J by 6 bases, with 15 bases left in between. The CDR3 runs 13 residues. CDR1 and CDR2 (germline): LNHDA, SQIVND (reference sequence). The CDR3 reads CASNLGPGSEAFF. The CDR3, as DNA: TGTGCCAGTAATCTGGGTCCAGGGTCTGAAGCTTTCTTT.

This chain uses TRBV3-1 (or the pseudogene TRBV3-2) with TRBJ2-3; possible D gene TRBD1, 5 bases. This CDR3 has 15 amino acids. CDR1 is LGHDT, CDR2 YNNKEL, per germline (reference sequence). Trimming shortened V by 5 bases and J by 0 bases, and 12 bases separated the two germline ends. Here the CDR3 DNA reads TGTGCCAGCAGCAACGGACACGCCAGCACAGATACGCAGTATTTT. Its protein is CASSNGHASTDTQYF.

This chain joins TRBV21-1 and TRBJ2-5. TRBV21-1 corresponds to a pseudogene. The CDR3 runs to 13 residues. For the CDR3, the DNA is TGTGCCAGCAGCCGTACAGAGGAAGAGACCCAGTACTTC. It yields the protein CASSRTEEETQYF.

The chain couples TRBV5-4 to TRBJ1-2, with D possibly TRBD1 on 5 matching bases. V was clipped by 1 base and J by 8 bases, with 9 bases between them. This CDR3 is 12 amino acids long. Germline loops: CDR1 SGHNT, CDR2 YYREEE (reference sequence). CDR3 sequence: CASSLSGGGYTF. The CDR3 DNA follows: TGTGCCAGCAGCTTGTCTGGGGGGGGCTACACCTTC.

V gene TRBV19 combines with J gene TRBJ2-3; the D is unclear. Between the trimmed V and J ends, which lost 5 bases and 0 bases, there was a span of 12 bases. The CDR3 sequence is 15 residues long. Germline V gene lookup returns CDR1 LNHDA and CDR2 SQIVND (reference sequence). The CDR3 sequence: CASSVTPTSTDTQYF. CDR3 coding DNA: TGTGCCAGTAGTGTGACACCTACTAGCACAGATACGCAGTATTTT. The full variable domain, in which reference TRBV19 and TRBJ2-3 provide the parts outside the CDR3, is DGGITQSPKYLFRKEGQNVTLSCEQNLNHDAMYWYRQDPGQGLRLIYYSQIVNDFQKGDIAEGYSVSREKKESFPLTVTSAQKNPTAFYLCASSVTPTSTDTQYFGPGTRLTVL.

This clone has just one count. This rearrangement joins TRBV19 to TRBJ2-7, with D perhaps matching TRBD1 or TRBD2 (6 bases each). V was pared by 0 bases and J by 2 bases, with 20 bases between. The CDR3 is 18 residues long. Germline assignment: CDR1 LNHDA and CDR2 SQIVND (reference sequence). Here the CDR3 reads CASSIDSFRQDYTYEQYF. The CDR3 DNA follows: TGTGCCAGTAGTATAGATTCATTCAGACAGGACTATACCTACGAGCAGTACTTC.

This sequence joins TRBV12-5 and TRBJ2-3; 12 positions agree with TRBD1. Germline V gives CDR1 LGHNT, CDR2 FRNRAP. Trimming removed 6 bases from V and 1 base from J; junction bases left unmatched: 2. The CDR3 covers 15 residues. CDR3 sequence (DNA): TGTGCTAGTGGGGGACAGGGGGCAGGCACAGATACGCAGTATTTT. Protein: CASGGQGAGTDTQYF. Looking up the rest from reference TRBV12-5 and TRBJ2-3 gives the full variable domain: DARVTQTPRHKVTEMGQEVTMRCQPILGHNTVFWYRQTMMQGLELLAYFRNRAPLDDSGMPKDRFSAEMPDATLATLKIQPSEPRDSAVYFCASGGQGAGTDTQYFGPGTRLTVL.

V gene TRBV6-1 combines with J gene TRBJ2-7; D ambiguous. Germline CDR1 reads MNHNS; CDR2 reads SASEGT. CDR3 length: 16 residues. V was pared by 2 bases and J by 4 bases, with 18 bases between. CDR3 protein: CASSEIPIRTGYEQYF. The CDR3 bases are TGTGCCAGCAGTGAAATCCCAATACGAACGGGTTACGAGCAGTACTTC.

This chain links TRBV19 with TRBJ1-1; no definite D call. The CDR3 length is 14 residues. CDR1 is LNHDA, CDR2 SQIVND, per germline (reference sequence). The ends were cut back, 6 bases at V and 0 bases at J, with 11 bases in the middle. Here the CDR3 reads CASSEVGLNTEAFF. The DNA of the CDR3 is TGTGCCAGTAGCGAGGTTGGACTGAACACTGAAGCTTTCTTT.

CDR3 loop: CASSLEPGAGRDTQYF. The CDR3, as DNA: TGTGCCAGCAGCTTAGAGCCGGGTGCGGGGAGAGATACGCAGTATTTT. V is TRBV11-2 and J is TRBJ2-3; weak D call: TRBD2 (6 bases). CDR1 and CDR2 (germline): SGHAT, FQNNGV. Trimming took off 0 bases at V and 5 bases at J, with 15 bases between the two ends. The CDR3 totals 16 residues.

CDR3 sequence: CASSPAGGGNTQYF. CDR3 DNA sequence: TGTGCCAGCAGCCCCGCCGGGGGGGGGAATACGCAGTATTTT. This chain connects TRBV9 to TRBJ2-3, with 8 positions matching TRBD2. The CDR3 sequence is 14 residues long. V shed 4 bases, J shed 7 bases, and the junction held 8 bases outside the gene matches. The germline gives CDR1 SGDLS, CDR2 YYNGEE.

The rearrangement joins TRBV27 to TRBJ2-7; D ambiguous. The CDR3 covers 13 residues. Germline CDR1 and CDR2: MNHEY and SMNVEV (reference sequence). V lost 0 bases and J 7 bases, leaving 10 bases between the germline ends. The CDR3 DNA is TGTGCCAGCAGTTTATCGGGCGATTGGGAGCAGTACTTC. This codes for CASSLSGDWEQYF.

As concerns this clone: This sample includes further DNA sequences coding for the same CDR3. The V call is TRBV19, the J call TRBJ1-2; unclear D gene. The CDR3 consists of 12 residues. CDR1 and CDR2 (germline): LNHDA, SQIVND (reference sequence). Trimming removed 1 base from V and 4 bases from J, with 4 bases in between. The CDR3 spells CASSIAGYGYTF. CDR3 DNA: TGTGCCAGTAGTATAGCGGGCTATGGCTACACCTTC.

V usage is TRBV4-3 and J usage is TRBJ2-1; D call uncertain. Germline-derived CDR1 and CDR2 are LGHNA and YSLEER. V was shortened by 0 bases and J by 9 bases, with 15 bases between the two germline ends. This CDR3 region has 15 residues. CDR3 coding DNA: TGCGCCAGCAGCCAAGATAGGTTGGGTAATATTGAGCAGTTCTTC. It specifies CASSQDRLGNIEQFF.

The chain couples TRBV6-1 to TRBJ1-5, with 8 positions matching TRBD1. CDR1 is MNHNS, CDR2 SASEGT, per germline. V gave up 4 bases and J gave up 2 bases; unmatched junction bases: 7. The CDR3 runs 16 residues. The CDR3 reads CASSGRQGSGNQPQHF. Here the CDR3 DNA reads TGTGCCAGCAGTGGTAGACAGGGGTCAGGCAATCAGCCCCAGCATTTT.

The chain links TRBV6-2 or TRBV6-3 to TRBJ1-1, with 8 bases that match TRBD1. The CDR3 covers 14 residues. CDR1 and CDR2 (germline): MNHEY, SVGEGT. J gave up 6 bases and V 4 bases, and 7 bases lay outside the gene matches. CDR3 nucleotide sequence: TGTGCCAGCAGTTCCGGGACAGGAGGGGCTGAAGCTTTCTTT. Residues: CASSSGTGGAEAFF.

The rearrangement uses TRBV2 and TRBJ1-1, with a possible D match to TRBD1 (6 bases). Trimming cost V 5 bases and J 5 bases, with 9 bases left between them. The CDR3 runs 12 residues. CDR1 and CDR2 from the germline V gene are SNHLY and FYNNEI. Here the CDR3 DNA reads TGTGCCAGCAGTTTTAGGGGGACTGAAGCTTTCTTT. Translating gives CASSFRGTEAFF.

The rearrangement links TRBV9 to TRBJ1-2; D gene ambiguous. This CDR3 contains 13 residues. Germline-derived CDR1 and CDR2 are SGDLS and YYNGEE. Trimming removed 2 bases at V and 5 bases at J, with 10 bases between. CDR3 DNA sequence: TGTGCCAGCAGCGTGGACGCGATTTATGGCTACACCTTC. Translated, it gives CASSVDAIYGYTF.

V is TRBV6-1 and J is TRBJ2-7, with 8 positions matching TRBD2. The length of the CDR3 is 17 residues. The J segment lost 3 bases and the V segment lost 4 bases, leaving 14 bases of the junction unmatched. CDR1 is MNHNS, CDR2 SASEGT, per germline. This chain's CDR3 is CASSGPLKRGPIYEQYF. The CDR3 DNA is TGTGCCAGCAGTGGGCCCTTAAAGCGGGGGCCGATCTACGAGCAGTACTTC.

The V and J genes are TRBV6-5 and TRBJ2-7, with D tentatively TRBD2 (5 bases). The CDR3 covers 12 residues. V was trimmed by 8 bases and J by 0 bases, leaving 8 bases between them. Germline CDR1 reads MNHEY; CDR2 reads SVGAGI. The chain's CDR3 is CASGRFSYEQYF. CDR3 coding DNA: TGTGCCAGCGGGAGATTCTCCTACGAGCAGTACTTC.

The CDR3 coding sequence is TGTGCCAGCAGCTTGGTCGGGAATGAAAAACTGTTTTTT. Its protein product is CASSLVGNEKLFF. This rearrangement joins TRBV5-8 to TRBJ1-4; unclear D gene. Trimming took 0 bases from V and 5 from J, leaving 5 bases between them. Looked up from germline, CDR1 is SGHTS and CDR2 is YDEGEE. The CDR3 extends over 13 amino acids. The variable domain in full, completed from reference TRBV5-8 and TRBJ1-4, reads EAGVTQSPTHLIKTRGQQATLRCSPISGHTSVYWYQQALGLGLQFLLWYDEGEERNRGNFPPRFSGRQFPNYSSELNVNALELEDSALYLCASSLVGNEKLFFGSGTQLSVL.

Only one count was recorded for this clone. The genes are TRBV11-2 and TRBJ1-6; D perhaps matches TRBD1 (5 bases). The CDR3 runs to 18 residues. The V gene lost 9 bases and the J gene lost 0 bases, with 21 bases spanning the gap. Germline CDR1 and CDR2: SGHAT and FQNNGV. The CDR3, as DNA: TGTGCCAGTACCCTACGGGGCGGGGAGAGCTCCTATAATTCACCCCTCCACTTT. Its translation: CASTLRGGESSYNSPLHF.

CDR3 bases: TGCAGCGTTTGGGACAGGGCTGGTGAAAAACTGTTTTTT. Its translation: CSVWDRAGEKLFF. The J gene is TRBJ1-4, the V gene TRBV29-1; TRBD1 matches 9 bases. The V and J ends lost 5 bases and 7 bases, in that order; junction bases with no gene match: 5. CDR1 SQVTM and CDR2 ANQGSEA come from the germline V gene. This CDR3 spans 13 amino acids.